This T cell receptor (beta chain) came from a study of Graves' ophthalmopathy and Graves' hyperthyroidism. About this clonotype: The antigen is not known.

Transcripts of RNA were the source for amplifying TCR beta CDR3 regions. First-round RT-PCR relied on HTBI primers, and a second-round multiplex PCR came next. TCRdb called the multiplex PCR reads again in MiXCR, with one record for every CDR3 protein. The repertoire holds around 670,000 distinct CDR3 sequences, with around 40% as singletons. Study-wide points: Progression of ophthalmopathy was predicted by the model with approximately 71% sensitivity and under 85% specificity.

PBMCs originated in less than 11 ml of fresh peripheral blood. This CDR3 is 14 amino acids long. The V end lost 11 bases, the J end lost 6 bases, and 21 bases lay between the germline ends. CDR1 KGHDR and CDR2 SFDVKD come from the germline V gene. The receptor's source is an adult man with Graves' ophthalmopathy. The gene calls are TRBV24-1 and TRBJ1-1; maybe TRBD1 (5 bases). Sequenced input: peripheral blood. CDR3 region: CASGPLGGRPEAFF. The CDR3 region has the DNA TGTGCCAGCGGACCACTCGGGGGTCGCCCTGAAGCTTTCTTT.